The present T cell receptor beta chain was sequenced within a study of cytomegalovirus exposure and HLA in healthy donors. Study-level findings and limits: Later analysis demonstrated an association between a missense DCLRE1C variant and TCR beta V- and J-gene trimming. Information on immune exposure was restricted to one variable (CMV serostatus). Follow-up analysis found HLA locus-dependent TCR association rates, highest for DRB1 and lowest for HLA-C.

PCR amplification relied on 60 Vbeta primers (plus 13 Jbeta primers). The table came from immunoSEQ multiplex PCR; TCRdb's copy has only in-frame clones and leaves some out. The sample gives approximately 110,000 clones, roughly 70% of which show up once; 8.4% is in the top ten. The V end lost 2 bases, the J end lost 0 bases, and 4 bases lay between the germline ends. The germline CDR1 and CDR2 sequences are LGHNA and YSLEER. The CDR3 is 13 amino acids. About this clone itself: Its specificity is not known.

V is TRBV4-3 and J is TRBJ1-1, with D unclear. The material sequenced was PBMCs. This TCR was recovered from a man between 40 and 49 years old in good health and CMV-seronegative. This CDR3 reads CASSQTMNTEAFF. DNA for the CDR3: TGCGCCAGCAGCCAAACAATGAACACTGAAGCTTTCTTT.